This T cell receptor (beta chain) was sequenced in a study of T-cell reconstitution after alpha-beta-depleted transplantation in children. Germline V gene data show CDR1 as SQVTM and CDR2 as ANQGSEA. CDR3 length equals 13 residues. V trimming: 4 bases; J trimming: 5 bases; junction bases outside the gene matches: 7. Molecular barcoding with unique molecular identifiers was used for the TCRbeta library. TCRdb re-called the PCR reads with MiXCR, one entry per CDR3 protein. The sample lists 150,000 to 200,000 distinct CDR3 sequences; 6.3% were seen once. This clonotype showed up many times. This TCR derives from a girl less than two years old with combined immunodeficiency, due to receive a stem cell transplant. The V and J genes are TRBV29-1 and TRBJ2-5; 7 nucleotides line up with TRBD1. This sample comprised PBMCs, obtained before TCRalphabeta/CD19-depleted stem cell transplant. CDR3 sequence: CSVGGQVGETQYF. DNA of the CDR3: TGCAGCGTTGGAGGACAGGTTGGGGAGACCCAGTACTTC.